These 25 T cell receptor beta chains share one sample of origin, sequenced in a study of T cell responses to AZD1222 COVID-19 vaccine. Clones were read by immunoSEQ multiplex PCR, and TCRdb kept only the in-frame ones, dropping some. The sample has 150,000 or so clones, 90% to 95% seen once. The sequencing used peripheral blood, collected 28 days after the second AZD1222 dose. Receptors originate from an adult who received the AZD1222 COVID-19 vaccine.

The chain combines TRBV5-6 with TRBJ2-1; 11 bases are a match to TRBD1. Germline V gives CDR1 SGHDT, CDR2 YYEEEE. The CDR3 is 15 amino acids. Trimming cost V 3 bases and J 5 bases; bases outside gene matches: 4. The CDR3 spells CASSWDRGINNEQFF. The CDR3 nucleotides read TGTGCCAGCAGCTGGGACAGGGGGATAAACAATGAGCAGTTCTTC. The full variable domain, rest sourced from reference TRBV5-6 and TRBJ2-1, is DAGVTQSPTHLIKTRGQQVTLRCSPKSGHDTVSWYQQALGQGPQFIFQYYEEEERQRGNFPDRFSGHQFPNYSSELNVNALLLGDSALYLCASSWDRGINNEQFFGPGTRLTVL.

This chain links TRBV4-1 with TRBJ1-1; D is unresolved. The CDR3 covers 17 residues. From germline, CDR1 is MGHRA and CDR2 YSYEKL. Trimming cost V 4 bases and J 2 bases, with 20 bases left between them. The chain's CDR3 is CASSPIAGSSGNTEAFF. In DNA, the CDR3 is TGCGCCAGCAGCCCTATTGCCGGGAGCTCGGGTAACACTGAAGCTTTCTTT.

The rearrangement uses TRBV6-5 and TRBJ1-1, with D possibly TRBD1 on 6 matching bases. Trimming removed 6 bases at V and 1 base at J, with 12 bases between. Germline-derived CDR1 and CDR2 are MNHEY and SVGAGI. The CDR3 length is 14 residues. CDR3 region: CASSYRETNTEAFF. In DNA, the CDR3 is TGTGCCAGCAGCTACAGGGAAACGAACACTGAAGCTTTCTTT.

The J gene is TRBJ1-2, the V gene TRBV7-2, with D uncertain. With 1 base removed from V and 4 bases from J, the gap between germline ends came to 16 bases. In germline, CDR1 is SGHTA, CDR2 FQGNSA. The CDR3 is 16 residues long. The CDR3: CASSLESRTGSYGYTF. The CDR3 DNA sequence: TGTGCCAGCAGCTTAGAGTCCAGGACGGGATCCTATGGCTACACCTTC. Filled out from reference TRBV7-2 and TRBJ1-2, the complete variable domain reads GAGVSQSPSNKVTEKGKDVELRCDPISGHTALYWYRQSLGQGLEFLIYFQGNSAPDKSGLPSDRFSAERTGGSVSTLTIQRTQQEDSAVYLCASSLESRTGSYGYTFGSGTRLTVV.

The chain links TRBV7-2 to TRBJ1-2, with 11 positions matching TRBD1. The length of the CDR3 is 18 residues. J lost 1 base, V lost 2 bases, and 9 bases had no gene match. Germline CDR1 and CDR2: SGHTA and FQGNSA. CDR3 sequence (DNA): TGTGCCAGCAGCTTAACCGGGACAGGGGGGACATATAACTATGGCTACACCTTC. It yields the protein CASSLTGTGGTYNYGYTF.

This chain uses TRBV7-9 with TRBJ2-2; D is perhaps TRBD1 (5 bases). Per germline, CDR1 SEHNR and CDR2 FQNEAQ (reference sequence). Trimming took off 5 bases at V and 6 bases at J, with 13 bases between the two ends. The CDR3 loop spans 14 amino acids. This CDR3 is CASSTSGFAGELFF. In DNA, the CDR3 is TGTGCCAGCAGCACCTCAGGGTTCGCCGGGGAGCTGTTTTTT.

The chain couples TRBV6-5 to TRBJ1-2; the D gene is possibly TRBD1 (6 bases). Looked up from germline, CDR1 is MNHEY and CDR2 is SVGAGI. V lost 6 bases to trimming and J lost 3 bases, with 11 bases between them. The CDR3 spans 13 residues. CDR3: CASSVQGDYGYTF. The CDR3 region has the DNA TGTGCCAGCAGCGTACAGGGAGACTATGGCTACACCTTC.

In its sample, this clone was seen once. The chain couples TRBV15 to TRBJ1-1; D is uncertain. The CDR3 sequence is 13 residues long. Germline V gene data show CDR1 as LNHNV and CDR2 as YYDKDF (reference sequence). V was clipped by 0 bases and J by 0 bases, with 2 bases between them. In DNA form, the CDR3 reads TGTGCCACCAGCAGAGATTTGAACACTGAAGCTTTCTTT. Protein sequence: CATSRDLNTEAFF.

The chain carries TRBV7-6 and TRBJ2-1; TRBD1 is a possible D gene (5 bases). CDR1 SGHVS and CDR2 FNYEAQ come from the germline V gene. V was shortened by 3 bases and J by 8 bases, with 17 bases between the two germline ends. The CDR3 consists of 15 residues. CDR3 sequence reads: CASSFSTGAGYEQFF. In nucleotides, the CDR3 is TGTGCCAGCAGCTTTTCCACAGGCGCCGGGTATGAGCAGTTCTTC.

The rearrangement uses TRBV3-1 (or the pseudogene TRBV3-2) and TRBJ1-2, with unresolved D. The CDR3 consists of 16 residues. Trimming pared 2 bases from V and 0 bases from J, leaving 13 bases between. In germline, CDR1 is LGHDT, CDR2 YNNKEL (reference sequence). The CDR3 spells CASSQRTYEANYGYTF. The CDR3 region has the DNA TGTGCCAGCAGCCAACGGACGTATGAAGCTAACTATGGCTACACCTTC.

The chain has TRBV5-6 and TRBJ2-5; D might be TRBD1 or TRBD2, each matching 5 bases. CDR3 length: 13 residues. The germline V and J ends were trimmed by 0 bases and 5 bases, with 8 bases remaining between them. Germline lookup yields CDR1 SGHDT and CDR2 YYEEEE. CDR3 region: CASSLAWGETQYF. CDR3 nucleotide sequence: TGTGCCAGCAGCTTGGCCTGGGGGGAGACCCAGTACTTC.

This CDR3 is CASSSGGYYGYTF. CDR3 DNA: TGTGCCAGCAGCTCGGGAGGATACTATGGCTACACCTTC. V usage is TRBV6-5 and J usage is TRBJ1-2, with D unresolved. The CDR3 consists of 13 residues. The V gene lost 6 bases and the J gene lost 3 bases, with 11 bases spanning the gap. Germline V CDR1 and CDR2: MNHEY, SVGAGI.

On this clone itself: This sample includes further DNA sequences coding for the same CDR3. This chain connects TRBV2 to TRBJ2-5; D not resolved. With 3 bases removed from V and 3 bases from J, the gap between germline ends came to 2 bases. Looked up from germline, CDR1 is SNHLY and CDR2 is FYNNEI. The CDR3 sequence is 11 residues long. The CDR3 DNA reads TGTGCCAGCAGTGAGGAAGAGACCCAGTACTTC. Translated, it gives CASSEEETQYF.

The gene calls are TRBV7-6 and TRBJ1-6; D gene unclear. V lost 1 base, J lost 7 bases, and 14 bases lay in between. This CDR3 has 16 residues. Per germline, CDR1 SGHVS and CDR2 FNYEAQ. CDR3 bases: TGTGCCAGCAGCTTAGAGCGGGGAAGAGGAAATTCACCCCTCCACTTT. Protein: CASSLERGRGNSPLHF.

A few counts support this clone. The V gene is TRBV19, the J gene TRBJ1-2; 7 bases fit TRBD1. J lost 8 bases, V lost 8 bases, and 14 bases had no gene match. CDR3 length: 14 amino acids. The germline CDR1 and CDR2 sequences are LNHDA and SQIVND (reference sequence). The CDR3, as DNA: TGTGCCAGTTCCAGCCCGGGACAGACGTCCGGCTACACCTTC. Translated, it gives CASSSPGQTSGYTF.

The chain recombines TRBV14 with TRBJ1-1, with D perhaps matching TRBD1 (6 bases). Trimming pared 4 bases from V and 0 bases from J, leaving 12 bases between. There are 15 residues in the CDR3. Germline CDR1 reads SGHDN; CDR2 reads FVKESK. The DNA for the CDR3 is TGTGCCAGCAGCCGAGGGGGGGGAGTGAACACTGAAGCTTTCTTT. The encoded protein is CASSRGGGVNTEAFF.

This chain links TRBV27 with TRBJ1-2; no clear D. V was clipped by 2 bases and J by 2 bases, with 12 bases between them. This CDR3 is built from 15 residues. Germline V gene data show CDR1 as MNHEY and CDR2 as SMNVEV (reference sequence). The DNA for the CDR3 is TGTGCCAGCAGTTTACGCCCCGGACCAAACTATGGCTACACCTTC. It yields the protein CASSLRPGPNYGYTF.

V usage is TRBV4-1 and J usage is TRBJ1-5, with 8 bases fitting TRBD1. Germline-derived CDR1 and CDR2 are MGHRA and YSYEKL. V shed 2 bases, J shed 3 bases, and the junction held 0 bases outside the gene matches. The CDR3 consists of 14 residues. The CDR3 reads CASSQQGANQPQHF. The DNA of the CDR3 is TGCGCCAGCAGCCAACAGGGGGCCAATCAGCCCCAGCATTTT.

This clone was counted a single time. The chain recombines TRBV3-1 (or the pseudogene TRBV3-2) with TRBJ2-7; possibly TRBD2 for D (6 bases). Trimming pared 4 bases from V and 7 bases from J, leaving 26 bases between. The CDR3 has 17 amino acids. Germline lookup yields CDR1 LGHDT and CDR2 YNNKEL (reference sequence). The DNA of the CDR3 is TGTGCCAGCAGCCGCCGGGAGACCGGTCTTGCTACGGGGGAGCAGTACTTC. It encodes CASSRRETGLATGEQYF.

The V and J genes are TRBV15 and TRBJ2-7; D unclear. The length of the CDR3 is 14 residues. Germline loops: CDR1 LNHNV, CDR2 YYDKDF (reference sequence). The V gene lost 1 base and the J gene lost 4 bases, with 11 bases spanning the gap. This CDR3 is CATSRANLGYEQYF. Written as DNA, the CDR3 is TGTGCCACCAGCAGAGCAAATTTGGGGTACGAGCAGTACTTC. Looking up the rest from reference TRBV15 and TRBJ2-7 gives the full variable domain: DAMVIQNPRYQVTQFGKPVTLSCSQTLNHNVMYWYQQKSSQAPKLLFHYYDKDFNNEADTPDNFQSRRPNTSFCFLDIRSPGLGDTAMYLCATSRANLGYEQYFGPGTRLTVT.

This chain links TRBV7-6 with TRBJ1-4; TRBD1 agrees at 7 bases. The trim removed 6 bases at V and 13 bases at J, leaving 14 bases unmatched. This CDR3 spans 14 amino acids. The germline gives CDR1 SGHVS, CDR2 FNYEAQ. The CDR3 nucleotides are TGTGCCAGCAGGCCCACAGGGGCGGGAGTTCGACTGTTTTTT. This gives the protein CASRPTGAGVRLFF. Based on the CDR3 plus reference TRBV7-6 and TRBJ1-4, the full variable domain is GAGVSQSPRYKVTKRGQDVALRCDPISGHVSLYWYRQALGQGPEFLTYFNYEAQQDKSGLPNDRFSAERPEGSISTLTIQRTEQRDSAMYRCASRPTGAGVRLFFGSGTQLSVL.

The chain employs TRBV20-1 and TRBJ2-1; D perhaps matches TRBD1 (6 bases). V was cut by 3 bases and J by 9 bases, with 12 bases left in between. Germline V gene lookup returns CDR1 DFQATT and CDR2 SNEGSKA (reference sequence). This CDR3 is built from 12 residues. The CDR3 DNA sequence: TGCAGTGCTAGTCCAAGGGGGACTGAGCAGTTCTTC. Translating it yields CSASPRGTEQFF.

The J gene is TRBJ1-5, the V gene TRBV5-6, with D perhaps TRBD1 (5 bases). Germline CDR1 reads SGHDT; CDR2 reads YYEEEE. The V end lost 4 bases, the J end lost 6 bases, and 14 bases lay between the germline ends. This CDR3 region has 14 residues. The CDR3, as DNA: TGTGCCAGCAGCCCCTTGGGGGAAGGTCAGCCCCAGCATTTT. Amino acid sequence: CASSPLGEGQPQHF.

The chain is built from TRBV11-2 and TRBJ2-1; D is uncertain. Trimming left V 5 bases short and J 7 bases short, with 9 bases between. This CDR3 is 12 amino acids long. Germline assignment: CDR1 SGHAT and CDR2 FQNNGV. DNA for the CDR3: TGTGCCAGCAGCCCCCGAGTGAATGAGCAGTTCTTC. Encoded protein: CASSPRVNEQFF.

The chain uses TRBV9 and TRBJ1-1; no clear D gene. The germline V gene has CDR1 SGDLS and CDR2 YYNGEE. There are 9 residues in the CDR3. V lost 4 bases to trimming and J lost 6 bases, with 1 base between them. In nucleotides, the CDR3 is TGTGCCAGCAGCTCTGAAGCTTTCTTT. It translates to CASSSEAFF.